The T cell receptor (beta chain) described here comes from a study of T cell repertoires in cytomegalovirus infection. Study at large: CMV infection together with matching HLA type was indicated by public TCR beta signatures. Regarding the study as a whole: Dominating the ex vivo response were TCR beta clonotypes that were CMV-specific and HLA-C-restricted. Summed public TCR beta family frequency identified CMV carriers bearing the relevant HLA.

The CDR3 is made up of 10 amino acids. Trimming left V 6 bases short and J 1 base short, with 2 bases between. Germline CDR1 reads DFQATT; CDR2 reads SNEGSKA (reference sequence). TCRdb used MiXCR to reprocess the reads, holding one entry per CDR3 protein. The top ten hold roughly 6% of the sample, which has about 250,000 distinct CDR3 sequences, about 7% seen once. This clonotype has ten or more counts. Its antigen is not identified. The specimen was PBMCs. This TCR came from a human donor in good health (CMV status not recorded). Some clones in this sample may be carry-over from other donors' samples. The chain uses TRBV20-1 and TRBJ2-3, with unresolved D. The CDR3 loop reads CSARTDTQYF. The CDR3 DNA is TGCAGTGCCCGCACAGATACGCAGTATTTT.